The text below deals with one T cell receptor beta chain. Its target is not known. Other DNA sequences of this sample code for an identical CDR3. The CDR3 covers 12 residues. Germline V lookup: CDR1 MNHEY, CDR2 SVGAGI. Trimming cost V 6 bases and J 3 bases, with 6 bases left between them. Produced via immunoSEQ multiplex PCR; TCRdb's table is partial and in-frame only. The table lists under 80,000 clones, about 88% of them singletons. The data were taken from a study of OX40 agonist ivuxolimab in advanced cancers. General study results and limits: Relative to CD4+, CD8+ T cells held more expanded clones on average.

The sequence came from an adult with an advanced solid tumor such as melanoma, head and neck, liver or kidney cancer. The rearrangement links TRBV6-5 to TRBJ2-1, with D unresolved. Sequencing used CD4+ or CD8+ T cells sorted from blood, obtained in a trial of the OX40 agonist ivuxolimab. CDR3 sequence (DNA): TGTGCCAGCAGCCATTACTACAATGAGCAGTTCTTC. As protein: CASSHYYNEQFF.